The 21 T cell receptor beta chains below come from one sample, sequenced in a study of response to subunit inactivated influenza vaccine. TCRdb reanalysed the RT-PCR reads using MiXCR and keeps one entry per CDR3 protein. The table shows more than 700,000 distinct CDR3 sequences, with about 20% occurring only once. Sequenced material: PBMCs from blood, taken 4 to 6 days after vaccination. These receptors were taken from a man in his fifties or sixties who received an inactivated influenza vaccine.

The rearrangement links TRBV29-1 to TRBJ2-1; 14 bases line up with TRBD2. The CDR3 runs 14 residues. With 4 bases clipped from V and 6 bases from J, the junction kept 2 bases outside the gene matches. CDR1 and CDR2 (germline): SQVTM, ANQGSEA. CDR3 loop: CSVVTSGGANEQFF. CDR3 DNA: TGCAGCGTTGTGACTAGCGGGGGGGCCAATGAGCAGTTCTTC.

This clonotype was detected a few times. The rearrangement joins TRBV20-1 to TRBJ2-5; 8 bases are shared with TRBD2. The germline gives CDR1 DFQATT, CDR2 SNEGSKA (reference sequence). This CDR3 is 15 amino acids long. V shed 3 bases and J 4 bases; nucleotides not matched to a gene: 10. This CDR3 reads CSARNPREGPETQYF. DNA for the CDR3: TGCAGTGCTAGGAACCCCCGGGAGGGGCCAGAGACCCAGTACTTC.

This clonotype occurred a few times. The chain uses TRBV10-1 and TRBJ1-1; 7 bases line up with TRBD1. CDR3 size: 13 residues. With 10 bases clipped from V and 3 bases from J, the junction kept 8 bases outside the gene matches. Germline loops: CDR1 WNHNN, CDR2 SYGVQD (reference sequence). CDR3 region: CATRQGVDTEAFF. In DNA form, the CDR3 reads TGCGCCACCAGACAGGGAGTGGACACTGAAGCTTTCTTT.

This clonotype turned up a few times. The rearrangement links TRBV20-1 to TRBJ1-1; tentative D call: TRBD1 (6 bases). Per the germline V gene, CDR1 is DFQATT and CDR2 is SNEGSKA (reference sequence). The germline V and J ends were trimmed by 5 bases and 0 bases, with 16 bases remaining between them. This CDR3 is 15 amino acids long. Here the CDR3 DNA reads TGCAGTGCTTTGGTGGGGGCCCAAGTGAACACTGAAGCTTTCTTT. It is translated as CSALVGAQVNTEAFF.

The chain employs TRBV20-1 and TRBJ2-5; D not resolved. Deletions cut 0 bases from V and 7 bases from J, with 9 bases between. Germline V CDR1 and CDR2: DFQATT, SNEGSKA (reference sequence). There are 12 residues in the CDR3. The CDR3 bases are TGCAGTGCTAGAGACTTATTAGGGACCCAGTACTTC. This sequence encodes CSARDLLGTQYF.

This clonotype was counted a few times. This chain connects TRBV20-1 to TRBJ2-1, with 12 bases that match TRBD2. The CDR3 covers 14 residues. The V gene's germline CDR1 is DFQATT and CDR2 SNEGSKA (reference sequence). With 5 bases clipped from V and 4 bases from J, the junction kept 3 bases outside the gene matches. This CDR3 reads CSASSGRGYNEQFF. CDR3 coding DNA: TGCAGTGCTTCTAGCGGGAGGGGGTACAATGAGCAGTTCTTC.

There are a few counts of this clonotype. V gene TRBV5-5 combines with J gene TRBJ1-5, with D possibly being TRBD1 (6 bases). V was pared by 4 bases and J by 6 bases, with 14 bases between. The CDR3 is 14 amino acids. Germline CDR1 and CDR2: SGHKS and YYEKEE (reference sequence). The CDR3 DNA follows: TGTGCCAGCAGCCCTCAAGGACAGTTTCAGCCCCAGCATTTT. This codes for CASSPQGQFQPQHF.

This clonotype was detected many times. The chain links TRBV12-3 or TRBV12-4 to TRBJ2-1, with a weak D call TRBD1 (5 bases). Between the trimmed V and J ends, which lost 5 bases and 8 bases, there was a span of 19 bases. The CDR3 sequence is 15 residues long. CDR3 bases: TGTGCCAGCAGTGGAACAGGTGACGTTAACGATGAGCAGTTCTTC. It translates to CASSGTGDVNDEQFF.

V is TRBV21-1 and J is TRBJ1-2. TRBV21-1 is a listed pseudogene. This CDR3 contains 15 residues. The CDR3 here is CASSKEGAPNYGYTF. In nucleotides, the CDR3 is TGTGCCAGCAGCAAAGAAGGAGCGCCTAACTATGGCTACACCTTC.

V is TRBV2 and J is TRBJ2-7; D perhaps matches TRBD2 (6 bases). Trimming pared 5 bases from V and 3 bases from J, leaving 14 bases between. Per germline, CDR1 SNHLY and CDR2 FYNNEI. The CDR3 consists of 14 residues. CDR3 DNA: TGTGCCAGCAGTACAAGGAGGGTGGACTACGAGCAGTACTTC. Translation: CASSTRRVDYEQYF.

The V gene is TRBV20-1, the J gene TRBJ2-1; D gene ambiguous. With 3 bases removed from V and 5 bases from J, the gap between germline ends came to 17 bases. CDR1 and CDR2 from the germline V gene are DFQATT and SNEGSKA (reference sequence). CDR3 length: 15 amino acids. Here the CDR3 DNA reads TGCAGTGCTAGGCTCCGGGCTTCAGCCCACAATGAGCAGTTCTTC. Encoded protein: CSARLRASAHNEQFF.

The V and J genes are TRBV7-9 and TRBJ2-3; 7 nucleotides match TRBD2. Trimming at V came to 4 bases and at J to 5 bases, leaving 12 bases not matched to a gene. Germline CDR1 and CDR2: SEHNR and FQNEAQ (reference sequence). This CDR3 region has 16 residues. The CDR3 is CASSSPASGVGDTQYF. The CDR3 nucleotides are TGTGCCAGCAGCTCGCCGGCTAGCGGAGTGGGAGATACGCAGTATTTT.

V is TRBV12-3 or TRBV12-4 and J is TRBJ2-2, with unresolved D. V lost 1 base, J lost 3 bases, and 12 bases lay in between. The CDR3 has 16 amino acids. The CDR3 here is CASSLVGFRDTGELFF. CDR3 nucleotides: TGTGCCAGCAGTTTAGTCGGATTTCGGGACACCGGGGAGCTGTTTTTT.

This clonotype came up a few times. V gene TRBV6-2 or TRBV6-3 combines with J gene TRBJ2-7; D not resolved. The CDR3 loop spans 14 amino acids. Deletions cut 3 bases from V and 7 bases from J, with 16 bases between. The germline V gene has CDR1 MNHEY and CDR2 SVGEGT. The chain's CDR3 is CASSYRKAPREQYF. The CDR3 DNA sequence: TGTGCCAGCAGTTATCGGAAGGCCCCGAGAGAGCAGTACTTC.

This clonotype was picked up a small number of times. The chain has TRBV6-2 or TRBV6-3 and TRBJ1-2; D call uncertain. CDR1 is MNHEY and CDR2 is SVGEGT in the germline V gene. The CDR3 loop spans 12 amino acids. Trimming removed 4 bases from V and 3 bases from J, with 6 bases in between. The CDR3 DNA is TGTGCCAGCAGTTGGACTGACTATGGCTACACCTTC. Its protein is CASSWTDYGYTF.

This clonotype was found a few times. The CDR3 DNA reads TGCAGCGATCGACGGACCAACACCGGGGAGCTGTTTTTT. This encodes CSDRRTNTGELFF. The chain carries TRBV29-1 and TRBJ2-2, with no clear D. CDR1 is SQVTM and CDR2 is ANQGSEA in the germline V gene. V was trimmed by 7 bases and J by 2 bases, leaving 11 bases between them. This CDR3 has 13 amino acids.

J is TRBJ2-2 and V is TRBV20-1, with 10 positions matching TRBD1. The CDR3 is 15 residues long. Germline loops: CDR1 DFQATT, CDR2 SNEGSKA (reference sequence). V lost 5 bases to trimming and J lost 2 bases; unmatched junction nucleotides: 5. Written as DNA, the CDR3 is TGCAGTGCTCTCCGGGACAGGGGCAACACCGGGGAGCTGTTTTTT. This sequence encodes CSALRDRGNTGELFF.

This chain connects TRBV3-1 to TRBJ2-5; tentative D call: TRBD2 (5 bases). The CDR3 length is 17 residues. Trimming removed 1 base at V and 6 bases at J, with 21 bases between. Germline CDR1 and CDR2: LGHDT and YNNKEL (reference sequence). The CDR3 DNA sequence: TGTGCCAGCAGCCAAGTGGGGTTCTCCCCGCGGGTGAAGACCCAGTACTTC. It codes for CASSQVGFSPRVKTQYF.

In its sample, this clonotype was seen a few times. CDR3 sequence reads: CASSYPSEAFF. In DNA form, the CDR3 reads TGTGCCAGCAGTTACCCTTCTGAAGCTTTCTTT. The chain has TRBV6-2 or TRBV6-3 and TRBJ1-1; D unresolved. Between the trimmed V and J ends, which lost 2 bases and 6 bases, there was a span of 4 bases. CDR1 and CDR2 (germline): MNHEY, SVGEGT. CDR3 length: 11 residues.

V gene TRBV10-3 combines with J gene TRBJ2-3; the match to TRBD2 covers 8 bases. Germline loops: CDR1 ENHRY, CDR2 SYGVKD. The CDR3 is made up of 16 amino acids. V dropped 2 bases and J dropped 2; count of bases not matched to a gene: 6. The CDR3 DNA reads TGTGCCATCAGTGAGCCAGCGGGGGAGAACACAGATACGCAGTATTTT. It encodes CAISEPAGENTDTQYF.

This clonotype was observed at least ten times. The chain carries TRBV4-2 and TRBJ2-1, with 7 bases fitting TRBD1. This CDR3 region has 16 residues. The germline V gene encodes CDR1 LGHNA and CDR2 YNFKEQ. The V and J ends lost 0 bases and 2 bases, in that order; junction bases with no gene match: 4. In DNA form, the CDR3 reads TGTGCCAGCAGCCAAGACGAGGACAGGACCTACAATGAGCAGTTCTTC. Amino acids: CASSQDEDRTYNEQFF.